The TCR beta chain described here comes from a study of T cell repertoires in cytomegalovirus infection. Overall study context: Researchers turned to recently identified HLA-C-restricted CMV epitopes as well as well-studied HLA-B-restricted ones. Study-wide results and caveats: Dominant in the ex vivo response were TCR beta clonotypes restricted by HLA-C and specific for CMV.

This CDR3 comprises 15 residues. The V end was cut by 8 bases, the J end by 2 bases, with 19 bases between. Germline CDR1 reads SGHVS; CDR2 reads FQNEAQ. The sample holds many counts of this clonotype. Its specificity is not known. TCRdb itself ran the reads through MiXCR, one entry per CDR3 protein. The sample contains 110,000 to 150,000 distinct CDR3 sequences, roughly 32% of which appear only once. The chain joins TRBV7-8 to TRBJ2-7, with D possibly being TRBD1 or TRBD2 (5 bases each). This clonotype was obtained from a human donor in good health (CMV status not recorded). Some clones in this sample may be carry-over from other donors' samples. Sample: CD8+ T cells from cultured PBMCs, taken from culture after CMV antigen stimulation. In nucleotides, the CDR3 is TGTGCCAGCCTATCCGGGACCGCGATTACCTACGAGCAGTACTTC. The encoded protein is CASLSGTAITYEQYF.